The 11 T cell receptor beta chains below all came from one sample that was sequenced in a study of technical replicates of blood from a handful of donors. Some clones are missing from TCRdb's copy, which holds only in-frame ones; the method was immunoSEQ multiplex PCR. This sample yields about 82,000 clones, of which roughly 95% are seen a single time; around 0.35% belongs to the top ten. Input material: T cells isolated from PBMCs. The receptors originated from a human donor in good health.

This chain joins TRBV7-9 and TRBJ2-7, with D possibly matching TRBD1 (6 bases). CDR1 SEHNR and CDR2 FQNEAQ come from the germline V gene (reference sequence). V lost 1 base to trimming and J lost 5 bases, with 15 bases between them. The CDR3 has 15 amino acids. Written as DNA, the CDR3 is TGTGCCAGCAGCTTAGTTCTCAACAGGGACGACGAGCAGTACTTC. It is translated as CASSLVLNRDDEQYF.

This chain connects TRBV10-1 to TRBJ2-2; 10 bases agree with TRBD2. This CDR3 contains 13 residues. The germline gives CDR1 WNHNN, CDR2 SYGVQD (reference sequence). V gave up 8 bases and J gave up 4 bases; unmatched junction bases: 1. The CDR3 here is CASGTSVTGELFF. CDR3 DNA: TGCGCCAGCGGGACTAGCGTCACCGGGGAGCTGTTTTTT.

This clone was found once. The genes are TRBV4-1 and TRBJ2-3; 10 positions match TRBD1. This CDR3 is 17 amino acids long. The V gene's germline CDR1 is MGHRA and CDR2 YSYEKL. J gave up 2 bases and V 4 bases, and 9 bases lay outside the gene matches. Written as DNA, the CDR3 is TGCGCCAGCAGCCTTCACCCGGGACAGGGGCTCACAGATACGCAGTATTTT. Its translation: CASSLHPGQGLTDTQYF.

This chain joins TRBV6-5 and TRBJ1-2; no firm D call. Trimming shortened V by 7 bases and J by 4 bases, and 13 bases separated the two germline ends. The CDR3 is 13 amino acids. CDR1 and CDR2 from the germline V gene are MNHEY and SVGAGI. The CDR3 DNA sequence: TGTGCCAGCACCCAAGGAGGAGTCTATGGCTACACCTTC. This codes for CASTQGGVYGYTF.

This chain connects TRBV19 to TRBJ2-3, with 9 positions matching TRBD2. The CDR3 has 14 residues. V shed 7 bases, J shed 2 bases, and the junction held 4 bases outside the gene matches. The germline V gene encodes CDR1 LNHDA and CDR2 SQIVND (reference sequence). CDR3 sequence: CASTSGIYTDTQYF. The DNA for the CDR3 is TGTGCCAGTACTAGCGGGATATACACAGATACGCAGTATTTT. The variable domain in full, completed from reference TRBV19 and TRBJ2-3, reads DGGITQSPKYLFRKEGQNVTLSCEQNLNHDAMYWYRQDPGQGLRLIYYSQIVNDFQKGDIAEGYSVSREKKESFPLTVTSAQKNPTAFYLCASTSGIYTDTQYFGPGTRLTVL.

The rearrangement links TRBV2 to TRBJ1-1, with D possibly matching TRBD1 (6 bases). Trimming removed 6 bases at V and 7 bases at J, with 18 bases between. CDR1 is SNHLY, CDR2 FYNNEI, per germline. The CDR3 loop spans 14 amino acids. The CDR3, as DNA: TGTGCCAGCAGCACTCAGGGTGGGGGCTTTGAAGCTTTCTTT. This encodes CASSTQGGGFEAFF.

This clone was seen only once. V and J are TRBV5-8 and TRBJ2-1; 16 bases agree with TRBD2. Per germline, CDR1 SGHTS and CDR2 YDEGEE. The CDR3 totals 16 residues. J gave up 7 bases and V 2 bases, and 3 bases lay outside the gene matches. CDR3 region: CASSFGTSGGGNEQFF. The CDR3 DNA sequence: TGTGCCAGCAGCTTTGGGACTAGCGGGGGGGGGAATGAGCAGTTCTTC.

This rearrangement joins TRBV2 to TRBJ1-3; the D gene is possibly TRBD1 (6 bases). The germline V gene encodes CDR1 SNHLY and CDR2 FYNNEI. Trimming stripped 4 bases from V and 2 bases from J, with 6 bases between. The CDR3 consists of 13 residues. In nucleotides, the CDR3 is TGTGCCAGCAGTGGGGACACTGGAAACACCATATATTTT. Protein product: CASSGDTGNTIYF.

This chain connects TRBV12-5 to TRBJ1-5; D is uncertain. The length of the CDR3 is 14 residues. Germline V gene data show CDR1 as LGHNT and CDR2 as FRNRAP. Trimming pared 7 bases from V and 7 bases from J, leaving 17 bases between. The CDR3 DNA sequence: TGTGCTAGTGCCCCGAGGCGGCCCAGACAGCCCCAGCATTTT. Translated: CASAPRRPRQPQHF.

The chain is built from TRBV5-1 and TRBJ1-1; TRBD1 might be the D (6 bases). Germline lookup yields CDR1 SGHRS and CDR2 YFSETQ. The length of the CDR3 is 13 residues. The V and J ends lost 7 bases and 5 bases respectively, with 15 bases between them. The CDR3 DNA follows: TGCGCCAGCGGTATACAGGGAGATACTGAAGCTTTCTTT. Amino acid sequence: CASGIQGDTEAFF.

The chain employs TRBV28 and TRBJ2-7, with a weak D call TRBD2 (6 bases). The CDR3 covers 16 residues. Per the germline V gene, CDR1 is MDHEN and CDR2 is SYDVKM. The V and J ends lost 3 bases and 2 bases respectively, with 17 bases between them. The CDR3: CASSLEGKYSPYEQYF. The DNA for the CDR3 is TGTGCCAGCAGTTTGGAGGGGAAATACAGCCCCTACGAGCAGTACTTC.